The rows below give T cell receptor beta chains drawn from one sample of a study of cytotoxic CD8 clonotypes in ibrutinib-treated CLL. Sequenced by immunoSEQ multiplex PCR; TCRdb stores in-frame clones only, minus some. The sample carries approximately 70,000 clones, around 82% recorded once. This material consisted of PBMCs, taken at disease progression, from a patient treated with ibrutinib. These receptors all stem from a human donor with chronic lymphocytic leukemia. Each CDR3 is given with its conserved first and last residue. The D gene is left open where the match is weak. Where a row states a size, it is once, few, many or the class of an expanded clone; other rows omit it.

v_gene	j_gene	d_gene	abundance	CDR3nt	CDR3aa
TRBV6-1	TRBJ1-1	-	-	TGTGCCAGCGCTTGGGGACAGAACACTGAAGCTTTCTTT	CASAWGQNTEAFF
TRBV6-5	TRBJ2-1	TRBD2	-	TGTGCCAGCAGTTACTCCGGGACTAGCGGGGATGAGCAGTTCTTC	CASSYSGTSGDEQFF
TRBV18	TRBJ2-5	-	-	TGTGCCAGCTCACCACCGAAAGCCACAGGGATACAAGAGACCCAGTACTTC	CASSPPKATGIQETQYF
TRBV10-3	TRBJ2-7	-	few	TGTGCCATCAGTGAGGGGGAGGCACGACAGGGCTACGAGCAGTACTTC	CAISEGEARQGYEQYF
TRBV5-4	TRBJ2-2	-	-	TGTGCCAGCAGCAAGACCTCTACGAACACCGGGGAGCTGTTTTTT	CASSKTSTNTGELFF
TRBV5-1	TRBJ2-1	-	-	TGCGCCAGCAGCAAGGGACCTGGTGGTGAGCAGTTCTTC	CASSKGPGGEQFF
TRBV11-3	TRBJ2-6	-	-	TGTGCCAGCAGCCCAAGGGTTGGGGCCAACGTCCTGACTTTC	CASSPRVGANVLTF
TRBV18	TRBJ1-4	-	-	TGTGCCAGCTCTTACCGGGACGGTAATGAAAAACTGTTTTTT	CASSYRDGNEKLFF
TRBV7-9	TRBJ2-3	-	-	TGTGCCAGCAGCCCTACAGCCTCAGCAGATACGCAGTATTTT	CASSPTASADTQYF
TRBV5-4	TRBJ2-4	TRBD2	-	TGTGCCAGCAGCTTAGGGCTGGGAGGGGAGAGCAAAAACATTCAGTACTTC	CASSLGLGGESKNIQYF
TRBV28	TRBJ2-7	-	few	TGTGCCAGCAGTATTCTGCACTCCTACGAGCAGTACTTC	CASSILHSYEQYF
TRBV7-3	TRBJ2-1	TRBD2	-	TGTGCCAGCAGCCTTAGCGGGAGGCCAGGGAATGAGCAGTTCTTC	CASSLSGRPGNEQFF
TRBV5-6	TRBJ1-2	TRBD1	-	TGTGCCAGCAGCCTTCCGGACAGGGACTATGGCTACACCTTC	CASSLPDRDYGYTF
TRBV5-6	TRBJ2-4	-	-	TGTGCCAGCAGCCTCGCAGGGGGGATTTCGGACATTCAGTACTTC	CASSLAGGISDIQYF
TRBV18	TRBJ1-1	-	-	TGTGCCAGCACAACCGGGGGGGGCAGGAACACTGAAGCTTTCTTT	CASTTGGGRNTEAFF
TRBV15	TRBJ2-7	TRBD1	-	TGTGCCACCAGTAGTACAGGGGGCGACGAGCAGTACTTC	CATSSTGGDEQYF
TRBV9	TRBJ2-5	TRBD2	-	TGTGCCAGCAGCGTAGACCCGGGGGGTGGGCGAGAGACCCAGTACTTC	CASSVDPGGGRETQYF
TRBV12-5	TRBJ1-1	TRBD1	-	TGTGCTAGTGGTGCAGGGGGAAGGACTGAAGCTTTCTTT	CASGAGGRTEAFF
TRBV5-1	TRBJ1-3	TRBD1	medium-sized	TGCGCCAGCAGCGTCTCGGGACAGGGTGGGAACACCATATATTTT	CASSVSGQGGNTIYF
TRBV9	TRBJ2-5	-	-	TGTGCCAGCAGCGTAACCCCCCACGGTACGGTAGAGACCCAGTACTTC	CASSVTPHGTVETQYF
TRBV14	TRBJ2-2	-	-	TGTGCCAGCAGCAGGGGCGTCGGGAATGGGTACACCGGGGAGCTGTTTTTT	CASSRGVGNGYTGELFF
TRBV19	TRBJ1-4	-	-	TGTGCCAGTAGTTGGGGAGCAACTAATGAAAAACTGTTTTTT	CASSWGATNEKLFF